The T cell receptor (beta chain) described here comes from a study of shared clonotypes between healthy human individuals. Selected positively for CCR7 and CD45RO-negative, naive CD8 cells excluded terminally differentiated effector memory CD45RA+ cells. CDR1 and CDR2 from the germline V gene are SGHTS and YDEGEE. The CDR3 spans 12 residues. Trimming pared 0 bases from V and 6 bases from J, leaving 7 bases between. TCRdb's copy holds only in-frame clones and misses some; the assay was immunoSEQ multiplex PCR. The data hold around 2.1 million clones, with about 93% observed a single time. The chain recombines TRBV5-8 with TRBJ2-7, with D uncertain. Sequencing was carried out using naive CD8+ T cells from PBMCs. This TCR came from a man aged 18 to 30 in good health. Some clones in this sample may be carry-over from other donors' samples. CDR3 nucleotide sequence: TGTGCCAGCAGCTTGGGGACGCCCGAGCAGTACTTC. It codes for CASSLGTPEQYF. The variable domain in full, with the rest retrieved from reference TRBV5-8 and TRBJ2-7, is EAGVTQSPTHLIKTRGQQATLRCSPISGHTSVYWYQQALGLGLQFLLWYDEGEERNRGNFPPRFSGRQFPNYSSELNVNALELEDSALYLCASSLGTPEQYFGPGTRLTVT.